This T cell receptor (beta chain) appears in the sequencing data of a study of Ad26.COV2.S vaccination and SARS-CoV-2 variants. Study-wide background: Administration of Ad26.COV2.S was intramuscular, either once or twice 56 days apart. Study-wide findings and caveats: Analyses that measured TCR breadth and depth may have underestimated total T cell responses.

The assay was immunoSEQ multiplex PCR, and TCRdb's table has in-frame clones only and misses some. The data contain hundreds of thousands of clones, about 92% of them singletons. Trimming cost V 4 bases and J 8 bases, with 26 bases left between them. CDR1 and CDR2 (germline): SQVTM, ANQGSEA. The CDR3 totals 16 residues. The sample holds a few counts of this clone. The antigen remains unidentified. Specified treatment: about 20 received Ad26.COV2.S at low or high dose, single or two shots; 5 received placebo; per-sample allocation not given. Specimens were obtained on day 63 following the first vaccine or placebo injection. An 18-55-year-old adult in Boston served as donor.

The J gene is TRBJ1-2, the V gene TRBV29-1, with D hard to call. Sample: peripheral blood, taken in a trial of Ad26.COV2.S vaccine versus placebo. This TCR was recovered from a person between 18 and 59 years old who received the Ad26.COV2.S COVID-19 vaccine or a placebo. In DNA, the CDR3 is TGCAGCGTTGTGGCACAGATGGAAACTGGAGATGGAGGCTACACCTTC. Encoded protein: CSVVAQMETGDGGYTF.